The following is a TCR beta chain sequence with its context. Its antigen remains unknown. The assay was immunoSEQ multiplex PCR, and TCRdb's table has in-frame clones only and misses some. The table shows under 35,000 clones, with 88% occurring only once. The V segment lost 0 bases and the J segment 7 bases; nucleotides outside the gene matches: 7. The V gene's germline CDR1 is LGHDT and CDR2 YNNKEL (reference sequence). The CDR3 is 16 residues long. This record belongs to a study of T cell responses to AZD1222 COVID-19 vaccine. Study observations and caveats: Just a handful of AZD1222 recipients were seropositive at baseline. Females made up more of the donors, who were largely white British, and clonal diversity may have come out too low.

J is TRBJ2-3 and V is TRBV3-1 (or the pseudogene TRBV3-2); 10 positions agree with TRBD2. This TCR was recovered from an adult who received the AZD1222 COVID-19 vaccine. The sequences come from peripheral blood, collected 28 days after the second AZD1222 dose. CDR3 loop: CASSQDRAGGLYTQYF. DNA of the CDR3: TGTGCCAGCAGCCAAGATAGAGCGGGGGGGCTGTATACGCAGTATTTT.